Here is one TCR beta chain with its context. Its antigen remains unknown. The data derive from a study of cytomegalovirus exposure and HLA in healthy donors. The CDR3 length is 13 residues. Trimming took 6 bases from V and 5 from J, leaving 14 bases between them. CDR1 is GTSNPN, CDR2 SVGIG, per germline (reference sequence). Regarding the study as a whole: The authors later linked a missense DCLRE1C variant to TCR beta V- and J-gene trimming.

The PCR contained 60 Vbeta and 13 Jbeta primers. Method: immunoSEQ multiplex PCR; TCRdb's copy keeps in-frame clones and lacks some. This sample has about 110,000 clones, with over 70% found just once. Sequenced: PBMCs. This TCR came from a female donor in good health and CMV-seronegative. The chain carries TRBV30 and TRBJ1-5, with a tentative D call TRBD1 (6 bases). As DNA, the CDR3 is TGTGCCTGTGCACAGGGTGCAGATCAGCCCCAGCATTTT. This gives the protein CACAQGADQPQHF.